The next 13 T cell receptor beta chains were all read from a single sample in a study of shared clonotypes between healthy human individuals. TCRdb keeps only in-frame clones here, not all; method: immunoSEQ multiplex PCR. The data show more than 1,200,000 clones, 98% seen once. Sequenced input: naive CD4+ T cells sorted from blood. Subset defined: CD45RA+ positively selected. The receptors originated from a young man in good health.

V and J are TRBV27 and TRBJ2-3, with 9 bases lining up with TRBD1. V was pared by 5 bases and J by 2 bases, with 8 bases of the junction left unmatched. CDR1 MNHEY and CDR2 SMNVEV come from the germline V gene (reference sequence). This CDR3 comprises 16 residues. The CDR3 is CASSRPTGGYTDTQYF. Here the CDR3 DNA reads TGTGCCAGCAGTCGCCCGACAGGGGGATACACAGATACGCAGTATTTT.

The rearrangement links TRBV7-8 to TRBJ2-7, with TRBD2 matching 15 bases. This CDR3 spans 18 amino acids. Germline V lookup: CDR1 SGHVS, CDR2 FQNEAQ. V was clipped by 3 bases and J by 2 bases; unmatched bases: 8. CDR3 in amino acids: CASSLRTSGRATTYEQYF. Here the CDR3 DNA reads TGTGCCAGCAGCTTGAGGACTAGCGGGAGGGCCACCACCTACGAGCAGTACTTC.

The V and J genes are TRBV7-9 and TRBJ2-2; TRBD2 might be the D (5 bases). Germline CDR1 reads SEHNR; CDR2 reads FQNEAQ (reference sequence). The CDR3 is 15 residues long. V was shortened by 3 bases and J by 4 bases, with 12 bases between the two germline ends. The chain's CDR3 is CASSFRETGTGELFF. CDR3 sequence (DNA): TGTGCCAGCAGCTTCCGGGAAACGGGCACCGGGGAGCTGTTTTTT.

Note on this clone: Its ends do not fully match the called genes, so a read error is possible. This chain connects TRBV7-7 to TRBJ2-5; tentative D call: TRBD2 (5 bases). This CDR3 is built from 13 residues. Germline lookup yields CDR1 SSHAT and CDR2 FNYEAQ (reference sequence). The CDR3 coding sequence is TGTGCTAGCAGCTTCGCGGGTACGGAGACCCAGTACTTC. Protein product: CASSFAGTETQYF.

The CDR3 here is CASSGLMGPDGEQFF. CDR3 nucleotides: TGTGCCAGCAGTGGGTTGATGGGCCCGGATGGTGAGCAGTTCTTC. The J gene is TRBJ2-1, the V gene TRBV6-1; D gene ambiguous. CDR3 length equals 15 residues. V was pared by 4 bases and J by 9 bases, with 19 bases between. CDR1 and CDR2 from the germline V gene are MNHNS and SASEGT.

J is TRBJ2-7 and V is TRBV28; D remains unclear. Deletions cut 6 bases from V and 5 bases from J, with 11 bases between. The CDR3 runs to 12 residues. Germline V lookup: CDR1 MDHEN, CDR2 SYDVKM. The CDR3: CASSLREDEQYF. CDR3 DNA sequence: TGTGCCAGCAGCTTAAGGGAAGACGAGCAGTACTTC.

V gene TRBV14 combines with J gene TRBJ2-7; 14 nucleotides match TRBD2. This CDR3 has 15 residues. The germline CDR1 and CDR2 sequences are SGHDN and FVKESK. With 4 bases clipped from V and 2 bases from J, the junction kept 1 base outside the gene matches. CDR3 amino acids: CASSPGLAGAYEQYF. CDR3 nucleotides: TGTGCCAGCAGCCCGGGACTAGCGGGAGCCTACGAGCAGTACTTC.

This chain's CDR3 is CAWRARDEKLFF. CDR3 DNA: TGTGCCTGGAGGGCGCGGGATGAAAAACTGTTTTTT. The gene calls are TRBV30 and TRBJ1-4, with D uncertain. Trimming removed 3 bases from V and 6 bases from J, with 8 bases in between. This CDR3 contains 12 residues. Germline CDR1 GTSNPN, CDR2 SVGIG (reference sequence).

V is TRBV15 and J is TRBJ2-7; 9 bases are a match to TRBD1. The V gene's germline CDR1 is LNHNV and CDR2 YYDKDF (reference sequence). With V trimmed by 2 bases and J by 5 bases, 10 bases remained unmatched. The CDR3 has 16 residues. The CDR3 is CATSRNKLTGGNEQYF. In DNA form, the CDR3 reads TGTGCCACCAGCAGAAACAAGCTAACAGGGGGCAACGAGCAGTACTTC.

The chain joins TRBV7-9 to TRBJ2-7; 8 bases are a match to TRBD1. There are 13 residues in the CDR3. Germline V gene lookup returns CDR1 SEHNR and CDR2 FQNEAQ (reference sequence). Trimming at V came to 0 bases and at J to 7 bases, leaving 2 bases not matched to a gene. The CDR3 nucleotides read TGTGCCAGCAGCTTAGCCAGGGGGCGAGAGCAGTACTTC. Protein sequence: CASSLARGREQYF.

Remarks on this clone: The conserved final phenylalanine or tryptophan is absent from the CDR3, which likely points to a read error. Because the CDR3's place on the DNA is in doubt, the DNA is left out and the CDR3 is given as listed by TCRdb. The genes are TRBV15 and TRBJ1-2. Germline V gene data show CDR1 as LNHNV and CDR2 as YYDKDF (reference sequence). Including both end residues, the CDR3 is 8 amino acids long. CDR3 sequence: CATSVRVL.

The chain uses TRBV14 and TRBJ2-3; no reliable D call. Germline CDR1 is SGHDN and CDR2 is FVKESK. The CDR3 sequence is 14 residues long. Trimming pared 1 base from V and 8 bases from J, leaving 13 bases between. In nucleotides, the CDR3 is TGTGCCAGCAGCCAAGTCGCAACCGCCGCTACGCAGTATTTT. It specifies CASSQVATAATQYF.

This chain links TRBV7-2 with TRBJ2-5; D is unclear. In germline, CDR1 is SGHTA, CDR2 FQGNSA. V lost 5 bases and J 1 base, leaving 11 bases between the germline ends. The CDR3 is made up of 14 amino acids. The CDR3 region is CASSLSYGQETQYF. In DNA, the CDR3 is TGTGCCAGCAGCCTATCTTACGGCCAAGAGACCCAGTACTTC.